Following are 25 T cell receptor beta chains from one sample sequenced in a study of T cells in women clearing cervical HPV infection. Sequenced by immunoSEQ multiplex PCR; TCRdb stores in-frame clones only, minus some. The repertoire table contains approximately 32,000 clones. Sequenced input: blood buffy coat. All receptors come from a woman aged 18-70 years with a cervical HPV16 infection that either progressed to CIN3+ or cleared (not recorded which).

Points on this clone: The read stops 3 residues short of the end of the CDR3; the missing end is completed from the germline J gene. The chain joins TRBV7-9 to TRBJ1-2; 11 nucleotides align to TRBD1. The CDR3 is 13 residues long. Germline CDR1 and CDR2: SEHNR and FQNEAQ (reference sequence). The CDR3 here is CASSDRGRYDYTF. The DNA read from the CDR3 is TGTGCCAGCTCGGACAGGGGGCGATACGAC.

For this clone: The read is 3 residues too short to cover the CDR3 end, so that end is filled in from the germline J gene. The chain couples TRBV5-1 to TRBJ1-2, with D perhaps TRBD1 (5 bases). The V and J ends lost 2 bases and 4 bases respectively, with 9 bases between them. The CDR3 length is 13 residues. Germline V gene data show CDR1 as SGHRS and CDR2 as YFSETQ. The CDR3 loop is CASSLADSYGYTF. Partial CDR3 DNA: TGCGCCAGCAGCTTAGCCGACAGCTATGGC.

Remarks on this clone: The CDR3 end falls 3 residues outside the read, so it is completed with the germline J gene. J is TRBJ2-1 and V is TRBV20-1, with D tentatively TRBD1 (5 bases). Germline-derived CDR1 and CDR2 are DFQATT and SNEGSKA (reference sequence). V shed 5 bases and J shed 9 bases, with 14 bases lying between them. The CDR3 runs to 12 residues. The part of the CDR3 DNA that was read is TGCAGTGCTTATCGGCAGGGAAGTGAG. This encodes CSAYRQGSE. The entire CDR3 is CSAYRQGSEQFF.

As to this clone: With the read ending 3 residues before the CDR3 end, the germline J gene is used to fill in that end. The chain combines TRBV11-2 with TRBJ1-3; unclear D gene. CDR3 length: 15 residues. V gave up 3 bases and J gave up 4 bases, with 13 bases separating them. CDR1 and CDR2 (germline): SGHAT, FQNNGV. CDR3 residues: CASSFPPQGGNTIYF. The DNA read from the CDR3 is TGTGCCAGCAGCTTCCCCCCCCAAGGCGGAAACACC.

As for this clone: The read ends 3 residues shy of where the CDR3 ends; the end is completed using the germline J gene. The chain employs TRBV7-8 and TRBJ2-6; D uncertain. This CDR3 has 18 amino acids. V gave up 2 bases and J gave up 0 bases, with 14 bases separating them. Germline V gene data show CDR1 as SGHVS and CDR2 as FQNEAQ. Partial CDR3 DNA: TGTGCCAGCAGCTTACCTCCCTTTTTTAGCTCTGGGGCCAACGTC. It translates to CASSLPPFFSSGANV. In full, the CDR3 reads CASSLPPFFSSGANVLTF. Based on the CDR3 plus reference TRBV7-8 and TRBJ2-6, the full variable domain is GAGVSQSPRYKVAKRGQDVALRCDPISGHVSLFWYQQALGQGPEFLTYFQNEAQLDKSGLPSDRFFAERPEGSVSTLKIQRTQQEDSAVYLCASSLPPFFSSGANVLTFGAGSRLTVL.

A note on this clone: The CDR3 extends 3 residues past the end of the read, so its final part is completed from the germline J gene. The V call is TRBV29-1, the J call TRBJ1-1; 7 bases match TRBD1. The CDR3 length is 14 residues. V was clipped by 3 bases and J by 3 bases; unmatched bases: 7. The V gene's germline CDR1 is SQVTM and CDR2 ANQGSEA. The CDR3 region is CSVDPPGQHTEAFF. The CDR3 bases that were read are TGCAGCGTTGACCCCCCGGGACAGCACACTGAA.

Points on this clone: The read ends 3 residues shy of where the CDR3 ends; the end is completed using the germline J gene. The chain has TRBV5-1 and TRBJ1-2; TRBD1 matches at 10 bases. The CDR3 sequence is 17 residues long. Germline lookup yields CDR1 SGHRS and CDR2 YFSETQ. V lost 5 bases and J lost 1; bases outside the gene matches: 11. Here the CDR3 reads CASRPVVGTGDNYGYTF. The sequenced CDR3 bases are TGCGCCAGCAGACCAGTCGTGGGGACAGGGGATAACTATGGC.

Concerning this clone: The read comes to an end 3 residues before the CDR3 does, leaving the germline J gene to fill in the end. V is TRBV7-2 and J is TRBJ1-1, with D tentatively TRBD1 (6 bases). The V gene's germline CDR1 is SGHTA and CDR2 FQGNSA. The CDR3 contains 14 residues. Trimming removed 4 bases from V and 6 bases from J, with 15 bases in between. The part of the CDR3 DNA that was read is TGTGCCAGCAGCTCGGATTCGGGGACACCTGAA. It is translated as CASSSDSGTPE. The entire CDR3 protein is CASSSDSGTPEAFF.

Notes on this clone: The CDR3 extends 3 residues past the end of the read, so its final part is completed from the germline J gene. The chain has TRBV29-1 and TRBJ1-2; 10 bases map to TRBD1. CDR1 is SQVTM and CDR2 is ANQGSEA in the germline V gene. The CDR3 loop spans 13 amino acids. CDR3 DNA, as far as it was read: TGCAGCGTGGAGGAACGGACAGGGGGAGGC. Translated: CSVEERTGGG. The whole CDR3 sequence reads CSVEERTGGGYTF.

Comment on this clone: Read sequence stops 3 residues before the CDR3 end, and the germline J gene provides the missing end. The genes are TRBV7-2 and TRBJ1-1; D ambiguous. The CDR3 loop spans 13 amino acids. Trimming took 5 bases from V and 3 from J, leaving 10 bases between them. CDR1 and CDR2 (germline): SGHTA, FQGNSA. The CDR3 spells CASSAQRDTEAFF. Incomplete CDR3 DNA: TGTGCCAGCAGCGCCCAAAGGGACACTGAA.

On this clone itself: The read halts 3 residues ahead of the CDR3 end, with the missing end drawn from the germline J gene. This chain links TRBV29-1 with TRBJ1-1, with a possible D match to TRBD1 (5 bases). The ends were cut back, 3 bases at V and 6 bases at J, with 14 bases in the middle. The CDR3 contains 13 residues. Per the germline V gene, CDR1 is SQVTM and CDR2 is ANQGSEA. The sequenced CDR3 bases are TGCAGCGTTGACGGGATTTTGGGGCCTGAA. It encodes CSVDGILGPE. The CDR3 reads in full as CSVDGILGPEAFF.

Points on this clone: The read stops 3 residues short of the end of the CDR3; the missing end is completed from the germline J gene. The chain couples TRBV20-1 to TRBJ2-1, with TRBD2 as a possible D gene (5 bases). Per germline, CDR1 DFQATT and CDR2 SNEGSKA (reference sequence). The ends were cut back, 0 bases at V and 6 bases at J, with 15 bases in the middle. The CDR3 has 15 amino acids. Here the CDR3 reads CSAREHQLGGNEQFF. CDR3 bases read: TGCAGTGCTAGAGAGCACCAACTAGGAGGCAATGAG.

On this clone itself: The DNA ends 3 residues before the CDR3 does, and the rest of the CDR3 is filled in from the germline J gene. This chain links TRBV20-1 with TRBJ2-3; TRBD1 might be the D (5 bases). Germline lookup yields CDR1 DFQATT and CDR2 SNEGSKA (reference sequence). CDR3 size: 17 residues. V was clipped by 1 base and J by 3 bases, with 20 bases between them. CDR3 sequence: CSARGMGTGRSTDTQYF. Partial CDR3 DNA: TGCAGTGCTAGAGGGATGGGAACAGGTCGTAGTACAGATACG.

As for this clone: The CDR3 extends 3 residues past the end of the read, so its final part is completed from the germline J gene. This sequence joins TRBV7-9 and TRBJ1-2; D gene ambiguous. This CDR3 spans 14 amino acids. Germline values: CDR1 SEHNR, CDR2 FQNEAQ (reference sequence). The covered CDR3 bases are TGTGCCAGCAGCTCCCTTGAGCGCGGAAACATC. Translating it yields CASSSLERGNI. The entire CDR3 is CASSSLERGNIYTF.

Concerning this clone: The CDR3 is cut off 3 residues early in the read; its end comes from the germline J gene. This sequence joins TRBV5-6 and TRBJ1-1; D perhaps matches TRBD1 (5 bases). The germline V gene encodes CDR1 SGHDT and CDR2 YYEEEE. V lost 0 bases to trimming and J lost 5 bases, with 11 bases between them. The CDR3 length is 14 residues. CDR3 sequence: CASSLGGSGTEAFF. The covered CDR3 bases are TGTGCCAGCAGCTTGGGGGGCAGCGGGACTGAA.

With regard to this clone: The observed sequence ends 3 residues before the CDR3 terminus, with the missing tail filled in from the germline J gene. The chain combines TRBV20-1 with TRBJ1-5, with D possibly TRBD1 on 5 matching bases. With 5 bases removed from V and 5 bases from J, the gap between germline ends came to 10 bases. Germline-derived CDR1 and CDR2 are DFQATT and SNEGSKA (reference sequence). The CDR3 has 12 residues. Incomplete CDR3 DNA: TGCAGTGCTTTTACGGGGGATCAGCCC. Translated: CSAFTGDQP. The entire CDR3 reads CSAFTGDQPQHF.

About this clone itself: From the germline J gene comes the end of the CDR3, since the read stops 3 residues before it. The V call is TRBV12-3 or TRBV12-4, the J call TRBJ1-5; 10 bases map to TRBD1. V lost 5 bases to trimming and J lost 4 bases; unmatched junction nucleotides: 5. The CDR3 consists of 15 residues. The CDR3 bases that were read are TGTGCCAGCAGTCCCCAGGGACAGGGGAATCAGCCC. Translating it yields CASSPQGQGNQP. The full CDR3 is CASSPQGQGNQPQHF.

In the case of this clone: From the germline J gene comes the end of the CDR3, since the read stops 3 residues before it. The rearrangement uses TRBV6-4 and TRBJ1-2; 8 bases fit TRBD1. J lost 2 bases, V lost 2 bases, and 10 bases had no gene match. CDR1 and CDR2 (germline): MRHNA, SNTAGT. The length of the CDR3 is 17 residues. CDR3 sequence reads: CASSDMTGASVNYGYTF. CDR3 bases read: TGTGCCAGCAGTGACATGACAGGGGCTTCGGTGAACTATGGC.

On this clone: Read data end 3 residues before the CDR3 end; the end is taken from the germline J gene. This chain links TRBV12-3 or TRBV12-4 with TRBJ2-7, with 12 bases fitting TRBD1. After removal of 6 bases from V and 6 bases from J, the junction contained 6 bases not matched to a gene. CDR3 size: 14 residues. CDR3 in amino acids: CASRTGTGGGEQYF. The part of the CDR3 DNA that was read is TGTGCCAGCAGGACCGGGACAGGGGGCGGCGAG.

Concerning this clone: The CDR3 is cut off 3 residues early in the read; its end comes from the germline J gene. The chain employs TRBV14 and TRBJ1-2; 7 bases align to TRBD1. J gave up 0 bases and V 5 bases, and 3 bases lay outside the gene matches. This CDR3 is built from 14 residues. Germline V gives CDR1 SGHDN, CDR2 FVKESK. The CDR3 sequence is CASSFGTANYGYTF. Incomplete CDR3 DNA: TGTGCCAGCAGCTTCGGGACAGCTAACTATGGC.

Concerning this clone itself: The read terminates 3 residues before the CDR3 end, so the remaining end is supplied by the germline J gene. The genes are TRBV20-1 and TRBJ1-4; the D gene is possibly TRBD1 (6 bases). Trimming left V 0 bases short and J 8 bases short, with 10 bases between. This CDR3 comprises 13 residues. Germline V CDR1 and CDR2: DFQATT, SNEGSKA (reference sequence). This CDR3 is CSAREGGREKLFF. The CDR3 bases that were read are TGCAGTGCTAGAGAAGGGGGTCGGGAAAAA.

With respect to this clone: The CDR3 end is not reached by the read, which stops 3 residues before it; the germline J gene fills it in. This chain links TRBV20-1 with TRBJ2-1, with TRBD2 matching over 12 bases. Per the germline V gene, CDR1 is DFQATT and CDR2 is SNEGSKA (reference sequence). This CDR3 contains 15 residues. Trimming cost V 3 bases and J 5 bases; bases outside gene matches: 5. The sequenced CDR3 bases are TGCAGTGCTAGTCGACTAGCGGGAGCCCACAATGAG. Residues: CSASRLAGAHNE. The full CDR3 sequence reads CSASRLAGAHNEQFF.

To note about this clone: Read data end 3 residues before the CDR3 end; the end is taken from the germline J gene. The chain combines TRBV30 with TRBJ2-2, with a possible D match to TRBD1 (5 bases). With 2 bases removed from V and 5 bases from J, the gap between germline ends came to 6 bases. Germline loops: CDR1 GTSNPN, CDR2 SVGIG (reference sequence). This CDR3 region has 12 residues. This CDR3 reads CAWSRGTGELFF. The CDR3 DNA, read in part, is TGTGCCTGGAGTAGGGGAACCGGGGAG.

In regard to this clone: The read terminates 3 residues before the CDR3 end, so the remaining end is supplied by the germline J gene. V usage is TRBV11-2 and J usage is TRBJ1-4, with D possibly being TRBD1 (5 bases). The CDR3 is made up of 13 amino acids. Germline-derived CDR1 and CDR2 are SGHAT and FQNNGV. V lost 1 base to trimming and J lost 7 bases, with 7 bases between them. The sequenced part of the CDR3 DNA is TGTGCCAGCAGCTTAGGGCAGGGTGAAAAA. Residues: CASSLGQGEK. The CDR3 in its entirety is CASSLGQGEKLFF.

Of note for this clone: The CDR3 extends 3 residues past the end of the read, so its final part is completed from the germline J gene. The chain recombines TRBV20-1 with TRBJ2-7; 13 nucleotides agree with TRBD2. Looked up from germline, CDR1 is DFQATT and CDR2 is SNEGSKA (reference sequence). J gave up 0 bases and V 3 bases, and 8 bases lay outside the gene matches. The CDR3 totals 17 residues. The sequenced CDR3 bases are TGCAGTGCTAGGGCTGGGACTAGCGGGGTAAGCTCCTACGAG. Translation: CSARAGTSGVSSYE. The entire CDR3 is CSARAGTSGVSSYEQYF.